This is a list of T cell receptor beta chains from one sample in a study of T cells in Graves' hyperthyroidism and ophthalmopathy. One entry per CDR3 protein, called by TCRdb with MiXCR from the multiplex PCR reads. Seen here are around 570,000 distinct CDR3 sequences, 20% observed once, and the top ten hold around 50%. Specimen: blood. These receptors all come from a man between 35 and 55 years old with Graves' ophthalmopathy. Each CDR3 is given with its conserved first and last residue. Fields, in order: J gene, clone size, D gene, V gene, CDR3 DNA, CDR3 protein. The D gene is left open where the match is weak. Clone size, where shown, is once, few, many, or a class for clones that have expanded.

J gene: TRBJ1-6; clone size: NA; D gene: NA; V gene: TRBV6-1; CDR3 DNA: TGTGCCAGCAGGGATATCACTAATTCACCCCTCCACTTT; CDR3 protein: CASRDITNSPLHF
J gene: TRBJ2-1; clone size: NA; D gene: TRBD2; V gene: TRBV12-3/TRBV12-4; CDR3 DNA: TGTGCCAGCAGTAATAGCGGGGGGGGAAATAATGAGCAGTTCTTC; CDR3 protein: CASSNSGGGNNEQFF
J gene: TRBJ2-1; clone size: many; D gene: NA; V gene: TRBV2; CDR3 DNA: TGTGCCAGCAGTTACTCGGACTCCCTCGTTTACAATGAGCAGTTCTTC; CDR3 protein: CASSYSDSLVYNEQFF
J gene: TRBJ2-7; clone size: many; D gene: NA; V gene: TRBV20-1; CDR3 DNA: TGCAGTGCCCCCGGGAGTAGAGCCTACGAGCAGTACTTC; CDR3 protein: CSAPGSRAYEQYF
J gene: TRBJ2-1; clone size: few; D gene: TRBD2; V gene: TRBV19; CDR3 DNA: TGTGCCAGTAGTATAGACGGGAACGGGAGGGGTGAGCAGTTCTTC; CDR3 protein: CASSIDGNGRGEQFF
J gene: TRBJ2-1; clone size: NA; D gene: NA; V gene: TRBV24-1; CDR3 DNA: TGTGCCACCAGTGATTCTGACAGTTTCTCCTACAATGAGCAGTTCTTC; CDR3 protein: CATSDSDSFSYNEQFF
J gene: TRBJ2-5; clone size: few; D gene: TRBD1; V gene: TRBV6-1; CDR3 DNA: TGTGCCAGCAGTGAGCAAACAGGGGTTGAGACCCAGTACTTC; CDR3 protein: CASSEQTGVETQYF
J gene: TRBJ2-7; clone size: NA; D gene: NA; V gene: TRBV3-1; CDR3 DNA: TGTGCCAGCAGCCCAGACGGGGGAAAAAAAGAGATGGAGCAGTACTTC; CDR3 protein: CASSPDGGKKEMEQYF
J gene: TRBJ2-5; clone size: many; D gene: NA; V gene: TRBV7-2; CDR3 DNA: TGTGCCAGCAGCTTAGTTGCACAGGGAGAGACCCAGTACTTC; CDR3 protein: CASSLVAQGETQYF
J gene: TRBJ2-7; clone size: few; D gene: TRBD1; V gene: TRBV5-5; CDR3 DNA: TGTGCCAGCAGCTTGGCCGGGGCACAAACAGGGGTCGAGCAGTACTTC; CDR3 protein: CASSLAGAQTGVEQYF
J gene: TRBJ1-1; clone size: few; D gene: NA; V gene: TRBV5-1; CDR3 DNA: TGCGCCAGCAGCTTGGCCCCCCGGATTGGGGGCGACACTGAAGTTTTCTTT; CDR3 protein: CASSLAPRIGGDTEVFF
J gene: TRBJ2-7; clone size: many; D gene: NA; V gene: TRBV7-9; CDR3 DNA: TGTGCCAGCAGCCTCTGGATGGATATGGGCTACGAGCAGTACTTC; CDR3 protein: CASSLWMDMGYEQYF
J gene: TRBJ2-1; clone size: many; D gene: NA; V gene: TRBV7-8; CDR3 DNA: TGTGCCAGCAGCTTAGAGGCTGCACTAGCAATCCATGAGCAGTTCTTC; CDR3 protein: CASSLEAALAIHEQFF
J gene: TRBJ2-3; clone size: many; D gene: NA; V gene: TRBV7-2; CDR3 DNA: TGTGCCAGCAGCCGCCCGGGGGATACGCAGTATTTT; CDR3 protein: CASSRPGDTQYF
J gene: TRBJ2-5; clone size: many; D gene: TRBD1; V gene: TRBV30; CDR3 DNA: TGTGCCTGGAGCGGGACAGGGAGGACAGAGACCCAGTACTTC; CDR3 protein: CAWSGTGRTETQYF
J gene: TRBJ2-3; clone size: few; D gene: NA; V gene: TRBV9; CDR3 DNA: TGTGCCAGCAGCGCGAAAGTGGGGGCAAGTCAAGGAGATACGCAGTATTTT; CDR3 protein: CASSAKVGASQGDTQYF
J gene: TRBJ1-4; clone size: many; D gene: NA; V gene: TRBV30; CDR3 DNA: TGTGCCTGGAGAGACGCCGGGGGAGGGGAAAAACTGTTTTTT; CDR3 protein: CAWRDAGGGEKLFF
J gene: TRBJ2-2; clone size: NA; D gene: NA; V gene: TRBV7-2; CDR3 DNA: TGTGCCAGCAGCTTTTCGACCGCGAACACCGGGGAGCTGTTTTTT; CDR3 protein: CASSFSTANTGELFF
J gene: TRBJ1-1; clone size: many; D gene: NA; V gene: TRBV30; CDR3 DNA: TGTGCCTGGAGTGAGTGGGCGGCTGAAGCTTTCTTT; CDR3 protein: CAWSEWAAEAFF
J gene: TRBJ1-1; clone size: few; D gene: NA; V gene: TRBV18; CDR3 DNA: TGTGCCAGCTCACCAGCAGCGAACACTGAAGCTTTCTTT; CDR3 protein: CASSPAANTEAFF
J gene: TRBJ2-7; clone size: many; D gene: NA; V gene: TRBV5-1; CDR3 DNA: TGCGCCAGCAGCTTGGAGGCGGGCCGCGGAGACGAGCAGTACTTC; CDR3 protein: CASSLEAGRGDEQYF
J gene: TRBJ2-5; clone size: many; D gene: NA; V gene: TRBV27; CDR3 DNA: TGTGCCAGCAGTTTATCAGGGGGCGCGGGGGGAACCCAGTACTTC; CDR3 protein: CASSLSGGAGGTQYF
J gene: TRBJ2-7; clone size: few; D gene: TRBD1; V gene: TRBV7-9; CDR3 DNA: TGTGCCAGCAGCTTATTCTCAGGGGGCGAGCAGTACTTC; CDR3 protein: CASSLFSGGEQYF
J gene: TRBJ1-5; clone size: NA; D gene: NA; V gene: TRBV6-2/TRBV6-3; CDR3 DNA: TGTGCCAGCAGTCCCGGCGGATATAGCAATCAGCCCCAGCATTTT; CDR3 protein: CASSPGGYSNQPQHF
J gene: TRBJ1-2; clone size: NA; D gene: TRBD1; V gene: TRBV9; CDR3 DNA: TGTGCCAGCAGCGTAGTTGCAGGGGGCGCTCCTATAGATGGCTACACCTTC; CDR3 protein: CASSVVAGGAPIDGYTF
J gene: TRBJ1-1; clone size: NA; D gene: NA; V gene: TRBV4-2; CDR3 DNA: TGTGCCAGCAGCCAAAATACGGGATTGAACACTGAAGCTTTCTTT; CDR3 protein: CASSQNTGLNTEAFF
J gene: TRBJ2-3; clone size: few; D gene: TRBD2; V gene: TRBV2; CDR3 DNA: TGTGCCAGCAGTGACCGAGAAGACAGGGGGGCCTACGGGACTAGCGGGTGGGCCACAGATACGCAGTATTTT; CDR3 protein: CASSDREDRGAYGTSGWATDTQYF
J gene: TRBJ2-2; clone size: few; D gene: TRBD1; V gene: TRBV10-2; CDR3 DNA: TGCGCCAGTAGGACAGGGGGGAGCACCGGGGAGCTGTTTTTT; CDR3 protein: CASRTGGSTGELFF
J gene: TRBJ2-2; clone size: many; D gene: NA; V gene: TRBV18; CDR3 DNA: TGTGCCAGCTCACCAAGCGGGCCTACGAACACCGGGGAGCTGTTTTTT; CDR3 protein: CASSPSGPTNTGELFF